This T cell receptor (beta chain) emerged from a study of T cells in Graves' hyperthyroidism and ophthalmopathy. CDR1 LNHDA and CDR2 SQIVND come from the germline V gene (reference sequence). This CDR3 is 13 amino acids long. V lost 8 bases and J 5 bases, leaving 14 bases between the germline ends. TCR beta CDR3 regions were amplified from RNA transcripts. A set of HTBI primers served as the primers for a first-round RT-PCR of the TCR CDR3. TCRdb re-called the multiplex PCR reads with MiXCR, one entry per CDR3 protein. The sample records about 98,000 distinct CDR3 sequences, 35% to 50% being singletons. Clinical symptoms, serum thyroxine and TRAb, thyroid ultrasound and orbital computed tomography were used for the diagnoses. On this clonotype: No conserved phenylalanine or tryptophan ends this CDR3, so it is likely a read error.

The specimen sequenced was peripheral blood or thyroid tissue (not recorded which). The TCR sequence derives from a woman younger than 45 with Graves' hyperthyroidism. The rearrangement uses TRBV19 and TRBJ2-3, with a tentative D call TRBD2 (6 bases). Written as DNA, the CDR3 is TGTGCCAGTTCGGGACGGGGAGGAGATACGCAGTATTCT. Protein sequence: CASSGRGGDTQYS.